The present entry profiles one T cell receptor (beta chain) with its context. Germline V gene data show CDR1 as SQVTM and CDR2 as ANQGSEA. The CDR3 extends over 13 amino acids. V lost 7 bases to trimming and J lost 7 bases; unmatched junction nucleotides: 9. TCR beta cDNA was made from 500 ng total RNA with a constant-region primer. Researchers made the TCR beta libraries by running three nested multiplex PCR rounds with slightly modified ARM-PCR. The study ran its first two PCR rounds for about 11 cycles each, using TRBV1-TRBV30 forward primers and a C-beta reverse primer. TCRdb re-analysed the multiplex PCR reads in MiXCR, keeping a single row per CDR3 protein. Among 100,000 to 150,000 distinct CDR3 sequences listed, 60% to 80% were seen once. The data are from a study of tumor-infiltrating lymphocytes in primary liver carcinoma. The tissue used was unsorted bulk material of about 19-31 mg. RNA and DNA were co-extracted from it with the AllPrep DNA/RNA mini kit. Surgical resection was the treatment these patients received for primary liver carcinoma. There were five separate regions sampled from each tumor.

The clonotype was recovered from a woman aged 55-75 years with primary liver carcinoma and hepatitis B virus infection. Input material: liver tumor tissue from sampling region 3. Subset meaning: tumor region T3, left-lateral pole. The rearrangement joins TRBV29-1 to TRBJ2-4, with 8 bases that match TRBD1. CDR3 in DNA: TGCAGCGCTGCCAGGACAGGGCAGAACATTCAGTACTTC. The encoded protein is CSAARTGQNIQYF.